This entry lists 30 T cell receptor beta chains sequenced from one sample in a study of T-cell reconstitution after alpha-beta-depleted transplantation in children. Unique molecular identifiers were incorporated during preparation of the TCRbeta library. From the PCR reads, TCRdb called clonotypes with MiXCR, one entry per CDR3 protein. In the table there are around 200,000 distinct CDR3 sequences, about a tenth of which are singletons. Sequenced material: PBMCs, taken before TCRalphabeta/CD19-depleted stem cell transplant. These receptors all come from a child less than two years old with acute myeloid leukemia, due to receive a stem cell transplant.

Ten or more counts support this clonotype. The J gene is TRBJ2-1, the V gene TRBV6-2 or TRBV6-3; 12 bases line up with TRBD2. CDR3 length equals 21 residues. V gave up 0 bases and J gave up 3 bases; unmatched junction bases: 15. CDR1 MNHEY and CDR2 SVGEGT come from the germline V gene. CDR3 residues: CASSYSRLAGDLIPIYNEQFF. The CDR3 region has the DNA TGTGCCAGCAGTTACTCCAGACTAGCGGGAGATTTAATCCCCATCTACAATGAGCAGTTCTTC.

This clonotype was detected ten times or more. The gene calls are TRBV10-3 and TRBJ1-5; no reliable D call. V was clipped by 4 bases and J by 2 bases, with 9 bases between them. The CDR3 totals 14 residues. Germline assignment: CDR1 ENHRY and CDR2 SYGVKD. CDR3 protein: CAISGQVGNQPQHF. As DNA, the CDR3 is TGTGCCATCAGTGGTCAGGTGGGCAATCAGCCCCAGCATTTT.

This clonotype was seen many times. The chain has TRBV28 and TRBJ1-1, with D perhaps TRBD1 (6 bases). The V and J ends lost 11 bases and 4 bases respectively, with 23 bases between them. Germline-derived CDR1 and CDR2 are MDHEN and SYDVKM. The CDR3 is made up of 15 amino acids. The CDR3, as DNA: TGTGCCTCACTATTCTCCGAGGGGGTTAGCACTGAAGCTTTCTTT. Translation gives CASLFSEGVSTEAFF.

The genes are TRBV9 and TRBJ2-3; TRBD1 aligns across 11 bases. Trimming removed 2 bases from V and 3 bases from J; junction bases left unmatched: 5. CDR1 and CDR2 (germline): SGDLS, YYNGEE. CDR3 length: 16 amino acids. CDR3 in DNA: TGTGCCAGCAGCGTCGCCGGGACAGGGGGAACAGATACGCAGTATTTT. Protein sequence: CASSVAGTGGTDTQYF.

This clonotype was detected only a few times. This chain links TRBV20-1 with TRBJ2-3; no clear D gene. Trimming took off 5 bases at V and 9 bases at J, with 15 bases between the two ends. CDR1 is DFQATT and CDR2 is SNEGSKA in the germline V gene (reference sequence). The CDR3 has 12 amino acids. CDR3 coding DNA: TGCAGTGCTGGGTGGGCGCCTGCCACGCAGTATTTT. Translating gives CSAGWAPATQYF.

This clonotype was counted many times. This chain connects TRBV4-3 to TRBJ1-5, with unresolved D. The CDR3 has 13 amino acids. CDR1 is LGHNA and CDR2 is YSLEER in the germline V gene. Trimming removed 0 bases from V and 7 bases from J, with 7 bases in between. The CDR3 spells CASSQESWQPQHF. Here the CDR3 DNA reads TGCGCCAGCAGCCAAGAATCATGGCAGCCCCAGCATTTT.

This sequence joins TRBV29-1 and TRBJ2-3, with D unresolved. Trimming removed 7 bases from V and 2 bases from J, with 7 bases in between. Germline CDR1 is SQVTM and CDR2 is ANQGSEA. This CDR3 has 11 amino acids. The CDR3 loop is CSAKFTDTQYF. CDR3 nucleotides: TGCAGCGCTAAATTCACAGATACGCAGTATTTT.

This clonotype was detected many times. In DNA, the CDR3 is TGCGCCAGCAGTTTTAACTTACGGGAGGCTCTCTACGAGCAGTACTTC. It codes for CASSFNLREALYEQYF. This chain links TRBV5-1 with TRBJ2-7; 7 bases map to TRBD2. There are 16 residues in the CDR3. V was clipped by 5 bases and J by 3 bases; unmatched bases: 14. The germline V gene has CDR1 SGHRS and CDR2 YFSETQ.

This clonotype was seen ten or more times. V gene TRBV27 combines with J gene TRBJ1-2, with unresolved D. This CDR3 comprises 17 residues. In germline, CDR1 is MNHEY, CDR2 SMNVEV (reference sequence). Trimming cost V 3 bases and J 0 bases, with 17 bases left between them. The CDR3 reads CASSFSHLTRANYGYTF. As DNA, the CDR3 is TGTGCCAGCAGTTTCTCTCACCTGACGAGGGCTAACTATGGCTACACCTTC.

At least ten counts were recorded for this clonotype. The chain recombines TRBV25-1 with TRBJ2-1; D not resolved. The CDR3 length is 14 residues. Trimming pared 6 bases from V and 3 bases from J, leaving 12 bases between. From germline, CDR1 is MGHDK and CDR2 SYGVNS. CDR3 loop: CASRKGTGYNEQFF. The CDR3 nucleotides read TGTGCCAGCAGGAAGGGTACCGGCTACAATGAGCAGTTCTTC.

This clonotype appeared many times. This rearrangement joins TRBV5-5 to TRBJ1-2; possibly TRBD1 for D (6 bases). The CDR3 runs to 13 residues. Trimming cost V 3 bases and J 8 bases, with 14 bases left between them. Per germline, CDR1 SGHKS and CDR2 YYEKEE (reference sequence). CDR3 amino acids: CASSSQQGYGYTF. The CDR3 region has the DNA TGTGCCAGCAGCTCCCAACAGGGTTACGGCTACACCTTC.

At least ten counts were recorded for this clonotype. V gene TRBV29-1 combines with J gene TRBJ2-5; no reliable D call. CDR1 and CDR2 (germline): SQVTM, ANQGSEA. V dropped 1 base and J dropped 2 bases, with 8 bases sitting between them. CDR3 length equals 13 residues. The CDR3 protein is CSVEGFGQETQYF. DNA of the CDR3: TGCAGCGTTGAAGGCTTTGGGCAAGAGACCCAGTACTTC.

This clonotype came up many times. CDR3 residues: CASSAFPGHLEAFF. As DNA, the CDR3 is TGTGCCAGCAGCGCATTTCCGGGACACCTTGAAGCTTTCTTT. The chain combines TRBV2 with TRBJ1-1, with a weak D call TRBD1 (6 bases). Trimming removed 6 bases at V and 7 bases at J, with 18 bases between. CDR3 size: 14 residues. Germline V gene sequence: CDR1 SNHLY, CDR2 FYNNEI.

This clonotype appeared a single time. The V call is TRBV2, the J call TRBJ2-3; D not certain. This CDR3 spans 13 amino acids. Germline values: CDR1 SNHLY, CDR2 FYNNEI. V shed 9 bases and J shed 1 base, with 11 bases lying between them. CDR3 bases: TGTGCCAGAGGGAAGCTCGGCACAGATACGCAGTATTTT. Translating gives CARGKLGTDTQYF.

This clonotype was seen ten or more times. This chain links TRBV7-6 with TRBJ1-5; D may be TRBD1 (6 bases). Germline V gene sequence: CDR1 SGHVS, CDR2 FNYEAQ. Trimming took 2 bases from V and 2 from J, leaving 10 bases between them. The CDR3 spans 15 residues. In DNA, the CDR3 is TGTGCCAGCAGCTTACAGTCAGGGGGCAATCAGCCCCAGCATTTT. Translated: CASSLQSGGNQPQHF.

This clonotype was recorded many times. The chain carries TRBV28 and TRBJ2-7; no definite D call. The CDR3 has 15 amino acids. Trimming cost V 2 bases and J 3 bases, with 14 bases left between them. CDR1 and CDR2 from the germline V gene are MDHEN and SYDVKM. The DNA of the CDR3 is TGTGCCAGCAGTTTAGGGTCAACGCTTCGCTACGAGCAGTACTTC. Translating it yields CASSLGSTLRYEQYF.

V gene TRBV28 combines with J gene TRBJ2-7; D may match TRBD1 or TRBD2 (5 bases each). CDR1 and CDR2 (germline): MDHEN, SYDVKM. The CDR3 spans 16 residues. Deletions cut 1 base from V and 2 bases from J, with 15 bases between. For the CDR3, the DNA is TGTGCCAGCAGTTTATTAAGTGGGGGTACGACCTACGAGCAGTACTTC. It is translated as CASSLLSGGTTYEQYF.

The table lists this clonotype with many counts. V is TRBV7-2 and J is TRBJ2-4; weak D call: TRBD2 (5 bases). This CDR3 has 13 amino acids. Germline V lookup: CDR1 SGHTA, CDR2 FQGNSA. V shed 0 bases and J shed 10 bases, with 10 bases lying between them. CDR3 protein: CASSLAGEWIQYF. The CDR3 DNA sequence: TGTGCCAGCAGCTTAGCCGGGGAATGGATTCAGTACTTC. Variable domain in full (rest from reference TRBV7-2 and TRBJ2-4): GAGVSQSPSNKVTEKGKDVELRCDPISGHTALYWYRQSLGQGLEFLIYFQGNSAPDKSGLPSDRFSAERTGGSVSTLTIQRTQQEDSAVYLCASSLAGEWIQYFGAGTRLSVL.

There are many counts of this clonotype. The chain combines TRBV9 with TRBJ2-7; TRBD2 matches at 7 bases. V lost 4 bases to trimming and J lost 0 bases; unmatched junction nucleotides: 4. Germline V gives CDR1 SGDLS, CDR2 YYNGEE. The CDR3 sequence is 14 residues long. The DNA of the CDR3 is TGTGCCAGCAGCCTGGGACTAAACTCCTACGAGCAGTACTTC. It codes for CASSLGLNSYEQYF.

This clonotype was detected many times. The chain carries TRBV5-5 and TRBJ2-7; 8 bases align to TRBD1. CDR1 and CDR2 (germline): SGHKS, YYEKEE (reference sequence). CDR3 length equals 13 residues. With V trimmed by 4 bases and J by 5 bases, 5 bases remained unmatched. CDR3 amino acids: CASSKDRDNEQYF. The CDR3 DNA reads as TGTGCCAGCAGCAAGGACAGGGACAACGAGCAGTACTTC.

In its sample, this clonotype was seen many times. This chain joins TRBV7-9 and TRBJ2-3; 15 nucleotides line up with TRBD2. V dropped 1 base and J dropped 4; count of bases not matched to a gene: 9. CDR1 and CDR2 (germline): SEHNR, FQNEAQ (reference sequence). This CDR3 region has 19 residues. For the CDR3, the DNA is TGTGCCAGCAGCTTAGGACGGACTAGCGGGAGGGAAGGCCCAGATACGCAGTATTTT. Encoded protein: CASSLGRTSGREGPDTQYF.

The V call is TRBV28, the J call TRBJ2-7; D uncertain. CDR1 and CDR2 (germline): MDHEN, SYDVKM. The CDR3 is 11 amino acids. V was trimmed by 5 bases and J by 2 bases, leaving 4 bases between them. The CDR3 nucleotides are TGTGCCAGCAGTCATACCTACGAGCAGTACTTC. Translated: CASSHTYEQYF.

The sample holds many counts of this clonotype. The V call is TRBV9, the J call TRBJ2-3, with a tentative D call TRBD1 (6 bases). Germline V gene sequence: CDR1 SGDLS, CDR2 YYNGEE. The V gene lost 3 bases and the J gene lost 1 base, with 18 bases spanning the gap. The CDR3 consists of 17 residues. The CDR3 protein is CASSASSGVWGTDTQYF. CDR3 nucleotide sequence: TGTGCCAGCAGCGCCTCCTCAGGGGTGTGGGGCACAGATACGCAGTATTTT.

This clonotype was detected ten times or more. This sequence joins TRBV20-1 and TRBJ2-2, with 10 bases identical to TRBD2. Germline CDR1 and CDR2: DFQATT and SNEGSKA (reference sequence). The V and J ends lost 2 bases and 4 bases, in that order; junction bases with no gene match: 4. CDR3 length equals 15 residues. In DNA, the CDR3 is TGCAGTGCTAGACTAGCGGGAGCCCCCACCGGGGAGCTGTTTTTT. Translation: CSARLAGAPTGELFF.

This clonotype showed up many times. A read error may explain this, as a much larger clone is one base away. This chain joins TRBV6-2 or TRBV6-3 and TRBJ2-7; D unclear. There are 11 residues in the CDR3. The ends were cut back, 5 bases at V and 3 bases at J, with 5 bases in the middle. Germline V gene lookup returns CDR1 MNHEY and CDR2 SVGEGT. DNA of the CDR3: TGTGCCAGCAGTCGGATCTACGAGCAGTACTTC. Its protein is CASSRIYEQYF.

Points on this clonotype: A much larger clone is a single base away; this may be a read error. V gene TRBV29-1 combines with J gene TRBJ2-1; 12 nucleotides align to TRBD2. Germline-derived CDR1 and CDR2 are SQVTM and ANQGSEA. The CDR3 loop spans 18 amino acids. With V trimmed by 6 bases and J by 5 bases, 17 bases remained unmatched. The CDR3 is CSVTRGLAGTYDHNEQFF. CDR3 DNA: TGCAGCGTGACGCGTGGACTAGCGGGGACCTATGATCACAATGAGCAGTTCTTC.

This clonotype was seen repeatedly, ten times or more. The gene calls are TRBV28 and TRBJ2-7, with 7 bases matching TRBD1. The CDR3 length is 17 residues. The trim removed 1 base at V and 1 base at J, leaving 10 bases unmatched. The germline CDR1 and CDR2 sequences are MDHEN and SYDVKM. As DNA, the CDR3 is TGTGCCAGCAGTTTATATTCGAGTCAGGGGGTATCCTACGAGCAGTACTTC. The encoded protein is CASSLYSSQGVSYEQYF. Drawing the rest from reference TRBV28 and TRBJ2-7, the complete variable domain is DVKVTQSSRYLVKRTGEKVFLECVQDMDHENMFWYRQDPGLGLRLIYFSYDVKMKEKGDIPEGYSVSREKKERFSLILESASTNQTSMYLCASSLYSSQGVSYEQYFGPGTRLTVT.

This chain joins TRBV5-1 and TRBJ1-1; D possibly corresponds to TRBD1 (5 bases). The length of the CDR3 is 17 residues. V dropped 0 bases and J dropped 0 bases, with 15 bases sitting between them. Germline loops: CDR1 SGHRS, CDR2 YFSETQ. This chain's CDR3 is CASSLGGRRSLNTEAFF. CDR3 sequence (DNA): TGCGCCAGCAGCTTGGGGGGGAGAAGAAGCCTGAACACTGAAGCTTTCTTT.

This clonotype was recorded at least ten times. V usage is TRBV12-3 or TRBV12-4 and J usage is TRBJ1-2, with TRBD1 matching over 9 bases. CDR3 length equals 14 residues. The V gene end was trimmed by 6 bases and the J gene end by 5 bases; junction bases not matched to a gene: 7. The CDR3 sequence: CASSPGTGIYGYTF. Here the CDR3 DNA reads TGTGCCAGCAGCCCCGGGACAGGGATTTATGGCTACACCTTC.

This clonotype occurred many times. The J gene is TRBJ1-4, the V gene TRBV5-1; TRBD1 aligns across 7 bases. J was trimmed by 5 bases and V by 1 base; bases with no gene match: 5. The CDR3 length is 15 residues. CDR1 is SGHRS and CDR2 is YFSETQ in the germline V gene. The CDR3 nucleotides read TGCGCCAGCAGCTTGAGCGGGACAGAGAATGAAAAACTGTTTTTT. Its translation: CASSLSGTENEKLFF.